The source of this T cell receptor (beta chain) is a study of cytomegalovirus exposure and HLA in healthy donors. The protocol was immunoSEQ multiplex PCR, while the TCRdb copy is restricted to in-frame clones and leaves out a portion. The sample records over 150,000 clones, 85% to 90% being singletons. Whole-study results and caveats: Many donors carried some public TCRs, although rarity characterized most TCR sequences. According to the study, some 160 TCR beta chains were cytomegalovirus-associated.

About this clone: Its antigen is unknown.

Separation from the approximately 660-subject first cohort characterized the approximately 120-subject validation cohort, to which the donors belonged. Trimming stripped 1 base from V and 1 base from J, with 7 bases between. Germline V gene data show CDR1 as SGHAT and CDR2 as FQNNGV. This CDR3 spans 14 amino acids. The sample was PBMCs. The origin of this receptor is a woman aged 18-29 years in good health and CMV-seropositive. The chain has TRBV11-2 and TRBJ1-1; D possibly corresponds to TRBD1 (5 bases). The CDR3 loop is CASSLGRANTEAFF. CDR3 DNA sequence: TGTGCCAGCAGCTTAGGCAGGGCGAACACTGAAGCTTTCTTT.